This T cell receptor (beta chain) was identified during a study of identical twins (TCRdb year 2016). Study-level background: TCR alpha and beta repertoires from monozygotic twins, unrelated adults of various ages and cord blood were deep-sequenced to test whether fetal clonotypes persist. To rule out contamination, the twin experiments were replicated at different times with different library preparation protocols.

The library was made by 5' RACE. The instrument given in TCRdb is Illumina HiSeq 2000. Template switching added a universal primer binding site, and the final cDNA carried a unique molecular identifier that allowed TCR cDNA molecules to be counted accurately. First-strand cDNA for TCR alpha and beta chains was synthesized from specific primers in the conserved constant-segment region. To control for contamination, every cDNA library was double barcoded, receiving both a SMART-Mk sample barcode and Illumina barcodes. Two successive PCR steps introduced TruSeq adapter sequences along with Illumina sample barcodes. TCR alpha and beta cDNA libraries were sequenced on the Illumina HiSeq platform with custom primers. The source study handled its data this way. MiGEC was used to process raw reads and extract unique molecular identifiers, and MiXCR was used to find CDR3 positions. For each individual, recombination models were inferred using an EM algorithm with the repgenHMM and IGoR tools. The analysis of shared clonotypes was done with the tcR package in R, with sharing normalized by the product of cloneset sizes. Out-of-frame nonproductive sequences were analyzed to study raw recombination free of thymic and clonal selection effects. TCRdb reanalyzed the raw reads on its own, using fastp at Q25 for trimming and MiXCR for clone calling, and kept in-frame beta chains. Entries are consolidated by CDR3 protein sequence, retaining the most common genes and DNA. Here the V and J calls rest on TCRdb's processing, not on the authors' analysis. Present in this sample are 450,000 or so distinct CDR3 sequences, approximately 24% of which were seen just once. Around 3% of the sample is taken by the ten largest.

The V end gives up 2 bases and the J end 1 base, leaving 7 bases in the junction not matched to a gene. There are 16 amino acids in the CDR3, from cysteine to phenylalanine inclusive. Of all the DNA, just the CDR3 is kept, 48 bases in frame from base 1. CDR1 and CDR2, looked up from the germline V gene, are SGHVS and FQNEAQ. Every donor was a healthy Caucasian. The twin cohort comprised three pairs of female monozygotic twins, all aged roughly 18 to 30 years. CD4+ and CD8+ T cell populations were isolated with positive isolation kits from Invitrogen. This clonotype came up a few times. The antigen it recognizes is unknown. Nothing much larger sits one base from this clone, and base qualities are not available. What the work shows at the level of the full study, not this receptor alone: Fewer insertions were carried by abundant cord blood beta clonotypes; a weaker similar trend was observed in young adult naive repertoires, while no such trend was observed in memory repertoires. In monozygotic twins, out-of-frame TCR alpha sharing was systematically underestimated by recombination models, although the models agreed with sharing between unrelated individuals. Excess twin sharing in beta out-of-frame sequences was weaker because fewer shared sequences lowered the signal-to-noise ratio. Compared with coincidental sharing between unrelated individuals, out-of-frame TCR alpha sequences shared between twins showed an excess of sequences with low generation probability. Because the same donors could not be followed over many years, conclusions were based on cross-sectional statistical analysis. Invariant T cells such as MAIT and iNKT could partly confound zero-insertion analyses, although diverse VJ usage argued against such confounding for most clonotypes.

This sample was shared with a second study, whose subject was T cells expressing NK-cell markers. As the second study states: Eight or nine donors provided sorted CD3+CD56+NKG2C+, CD3+CD56+NKG2C- and CD3+CD56-NKG2C+ T-cell subsets, whose TCR beta-chain repertoires were profiled. Seven of the eight sequenced donors were HCMV-seropositive and one was HCMV-seronegative. To restrict sorting to alphabetaTCR-expressing T cells, an anti-gammadeltaTCR antibody was added in several experiments. In 5 to 7 donors, the dominant CD3+CD56+NKG2C+ clonotypes were found to rank among the top 10 CD8+ clonotypes and to make up 1.0-7.0% of CD8+ T cells. Those dominant clonotypes were again the most abundant among CD3+CD56-NKG2C+ cells in several donors, at about 28.3-65%. Whether the expanded NKG2C-expressing T cell clones were specific for HCMV antigens remained unclear. All eight donors whose samples were sequenced were randomly selected healthy volunteers, three of them men and five women. A commercial ELISA kit detecting HCMV-specific IgG in serum was used to determine HCMV serostatus. MIGEC was used to demultiplex reads and group the reads by UMI, and MiTCR was used to assemble and quantify clonotypes. To remove erroneous sequences, TCR cDNA sequences were retained only when supported by two or more reads. The tcR package was used for downstream repertoire analysis, and clonotypes were matched between fractions using CDR3 nucleotide sequence together with V segment. VDJmatch was used to annotate antigen specificity against VDJdb, with one amino acid substitution in CDR3 allowed.

This clonotype was obtained from a woman aged 18-30 years in good health. The rearrangement combines TRBV7-8 with TRBJ2-7, with TRBD1 identical over 8 junction bases. The specimen was CD4+ T cells sorted from blood. The CDR3 loop reads CASSLSAGGTSYEQYF. The sequenced DNA: TGTGCCAGCAGCTTATCCGCAGGGGGCACATCCTACGAGCAGTACTTC. The reference TRBV7-8 and TRBJ2-7 proteins fill in what lies around the CDR3, so the full variable domain reads GAGVSQSPRYKVAKRGQDVALRCDPISGHVSLFWYQQALGQGPEFLTYFQNEAQLDKSGLPSDRFFAERPEGSVSTLKIQRTQQEDSAVYLCASSLSAGGTSYEQYFGPGTRLTVT.